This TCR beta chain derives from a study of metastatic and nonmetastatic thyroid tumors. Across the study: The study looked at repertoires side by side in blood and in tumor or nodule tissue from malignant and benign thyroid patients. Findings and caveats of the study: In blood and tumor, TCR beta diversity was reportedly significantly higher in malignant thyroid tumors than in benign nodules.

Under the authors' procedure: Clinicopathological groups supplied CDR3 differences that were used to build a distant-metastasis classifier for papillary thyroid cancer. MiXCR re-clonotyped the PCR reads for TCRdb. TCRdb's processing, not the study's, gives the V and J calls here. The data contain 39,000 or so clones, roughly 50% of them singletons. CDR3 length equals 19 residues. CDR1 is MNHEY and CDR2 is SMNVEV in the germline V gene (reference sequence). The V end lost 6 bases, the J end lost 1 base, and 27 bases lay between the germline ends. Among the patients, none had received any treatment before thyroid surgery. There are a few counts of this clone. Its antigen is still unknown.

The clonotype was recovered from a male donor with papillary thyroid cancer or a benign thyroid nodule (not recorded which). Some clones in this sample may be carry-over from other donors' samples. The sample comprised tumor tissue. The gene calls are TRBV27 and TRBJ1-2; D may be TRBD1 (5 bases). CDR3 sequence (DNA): TGTGCCAGCAGCCTATACAACGTTCACCGCCCGGGGGTTAACTATGGCTACACCTTC. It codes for CASSLYNVHRPGVNYGYTF.